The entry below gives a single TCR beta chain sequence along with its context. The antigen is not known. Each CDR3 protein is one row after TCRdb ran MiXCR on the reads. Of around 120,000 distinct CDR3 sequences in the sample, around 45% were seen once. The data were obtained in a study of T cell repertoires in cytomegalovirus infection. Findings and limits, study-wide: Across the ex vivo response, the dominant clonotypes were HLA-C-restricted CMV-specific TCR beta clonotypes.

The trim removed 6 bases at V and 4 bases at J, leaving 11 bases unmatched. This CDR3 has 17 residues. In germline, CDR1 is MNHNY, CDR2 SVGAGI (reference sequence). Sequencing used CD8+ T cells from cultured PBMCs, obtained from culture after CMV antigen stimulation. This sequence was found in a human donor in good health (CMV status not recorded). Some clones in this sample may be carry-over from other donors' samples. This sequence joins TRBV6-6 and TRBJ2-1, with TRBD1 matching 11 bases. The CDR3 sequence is CASSDTGTGGVYNEQFF. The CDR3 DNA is TGTGCCAGCAGCGATACCGGGACAGGGGGAGTATACAATGAGCAGTTCTTC.